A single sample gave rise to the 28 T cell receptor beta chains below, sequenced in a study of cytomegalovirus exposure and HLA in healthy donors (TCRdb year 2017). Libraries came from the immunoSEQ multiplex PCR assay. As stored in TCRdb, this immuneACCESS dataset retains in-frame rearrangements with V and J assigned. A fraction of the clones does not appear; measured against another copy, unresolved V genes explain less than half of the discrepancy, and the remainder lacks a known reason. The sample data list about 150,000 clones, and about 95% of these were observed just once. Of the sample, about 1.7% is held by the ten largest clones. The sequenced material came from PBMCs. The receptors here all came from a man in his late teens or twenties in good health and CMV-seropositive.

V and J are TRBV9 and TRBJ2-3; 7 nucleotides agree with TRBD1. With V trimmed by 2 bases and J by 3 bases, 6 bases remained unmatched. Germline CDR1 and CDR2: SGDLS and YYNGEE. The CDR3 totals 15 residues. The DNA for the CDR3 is TGTGCCAGCAGCGTCCGAGGGGGCGGGACAGATACGCAGTATTTT. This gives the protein CASSVRGGGTDTQYF.

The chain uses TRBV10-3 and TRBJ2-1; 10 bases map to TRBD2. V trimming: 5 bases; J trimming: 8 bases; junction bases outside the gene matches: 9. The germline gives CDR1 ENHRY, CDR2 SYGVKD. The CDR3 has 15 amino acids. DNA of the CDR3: TGTGCCATCAGTCCTAGCGGGAGTGGCTCGCATGAGCAGTTCTTC. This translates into CAISPSGSGSHEQFF.

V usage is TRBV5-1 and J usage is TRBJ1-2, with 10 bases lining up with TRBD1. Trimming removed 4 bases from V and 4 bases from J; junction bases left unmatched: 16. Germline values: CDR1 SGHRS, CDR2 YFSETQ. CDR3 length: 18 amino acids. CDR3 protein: CASSPTPRTGGSVYGYTF. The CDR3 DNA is TGCGCCAGCAGCCCTACCCCAAGGACAGGGGGATCGGTCTATGGCTACACCTTC.

CDR3 sequence reads: CASSPAGARFSPLHF. The CDR3 region has the DNA TGTGCCAGCAGCCCCGCGGGGGCGCGTTTTTCACCCCTCCACTTT. The genes are TRBV7-9 and TRBJ1-6; D perhaps matches TRBD1 (6 bases). The CDR3 loop spans 15 amino acids. CDR1 and CDR2 from the germline V gene are SEHNR and FQNEAQ (reference sequence). The V gene lost 5 bases and the J gene lost 9 bases, with 17 bases spanning the gap.

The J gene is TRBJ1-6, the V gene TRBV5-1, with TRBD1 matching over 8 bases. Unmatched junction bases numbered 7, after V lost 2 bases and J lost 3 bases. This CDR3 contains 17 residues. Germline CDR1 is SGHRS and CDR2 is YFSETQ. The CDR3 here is CASSLLTGEGYNSPLHF. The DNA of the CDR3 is TGCGCCAGCAGCTTATTGACAGGGGAGGGCTATAATTCACCCCTCCACTTT.

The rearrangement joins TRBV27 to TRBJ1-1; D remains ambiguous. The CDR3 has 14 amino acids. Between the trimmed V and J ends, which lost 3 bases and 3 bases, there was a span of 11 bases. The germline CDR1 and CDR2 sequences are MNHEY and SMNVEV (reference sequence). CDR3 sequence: CASSFGGQDTEAFF. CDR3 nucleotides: TGTGCCAGCAGTTTTGGCGGGCAGGACACTGAAGCTTTCTTT.

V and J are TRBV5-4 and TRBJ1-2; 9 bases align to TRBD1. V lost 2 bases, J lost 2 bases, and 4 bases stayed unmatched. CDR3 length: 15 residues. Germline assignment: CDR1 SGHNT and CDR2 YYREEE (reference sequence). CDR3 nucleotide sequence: TGTGCCAGCAGCTTCGGGACAGGGTTGAACTATGGCTACACCTTC. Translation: CASSFGTGLNYGYTF.

The CDR3 nucleotides are TGTGCCAGCTCCCTAGGACAGGGAAGATTAAATGAGCAGTTCTTC. It is translated as CASSLGQGRLNEQFF. The chain has TRBV18 and TRBJ2-1; 8 nucleotides match TRBD1. This CDR3 comprises 15 residues. V trimming: 6 bases; J trimming: 7 bases; junction bases outside the gene matches: 11. The germline V gene encodes CDR1 KGHSH and CDR2 LQKENI.

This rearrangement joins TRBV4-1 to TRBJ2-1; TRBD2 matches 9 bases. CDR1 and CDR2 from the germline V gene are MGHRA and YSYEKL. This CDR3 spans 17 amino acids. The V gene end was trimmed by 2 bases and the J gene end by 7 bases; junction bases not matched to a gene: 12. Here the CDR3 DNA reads TGCGCCAGCAGCCAACCCATGCTAGCGGGGCTGGGTAATGAGCAGTTCTTC. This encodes CASSQPMLAGLGNEQFF.

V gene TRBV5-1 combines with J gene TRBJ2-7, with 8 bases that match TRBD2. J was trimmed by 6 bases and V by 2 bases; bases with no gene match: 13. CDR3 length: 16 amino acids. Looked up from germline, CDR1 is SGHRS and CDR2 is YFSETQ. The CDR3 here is CASSLAVDGRASEQYF. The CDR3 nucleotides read TGCGCCAGCAGCTTAGCCGTAGACGGGAGGGCGAGCGAGCAGTACTTC.

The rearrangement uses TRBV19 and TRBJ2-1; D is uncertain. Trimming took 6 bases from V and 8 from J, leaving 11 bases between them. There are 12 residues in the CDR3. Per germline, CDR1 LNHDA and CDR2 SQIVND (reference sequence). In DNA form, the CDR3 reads TGTGCCAGTAGCCCTAGAGGAGATGAGCAGTTCTTC. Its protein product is CASSPRGDEQFF.

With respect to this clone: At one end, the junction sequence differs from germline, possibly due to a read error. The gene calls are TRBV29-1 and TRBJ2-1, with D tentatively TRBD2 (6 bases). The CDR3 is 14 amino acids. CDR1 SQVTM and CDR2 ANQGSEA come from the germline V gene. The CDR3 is CSVEGLRSFNEQFF. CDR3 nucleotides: TGCAGCGTAGAAGGACTAAGGAGTTTCAATGAGCAGTTCTTC.

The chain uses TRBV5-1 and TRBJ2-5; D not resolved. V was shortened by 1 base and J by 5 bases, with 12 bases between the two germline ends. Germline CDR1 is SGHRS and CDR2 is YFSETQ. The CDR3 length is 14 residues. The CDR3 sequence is CASSLSAGSETQYF. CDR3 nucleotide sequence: TGCGCCAGCAGCTTGTCTGCTGGCTCGGAGACCCAGTACTTC.

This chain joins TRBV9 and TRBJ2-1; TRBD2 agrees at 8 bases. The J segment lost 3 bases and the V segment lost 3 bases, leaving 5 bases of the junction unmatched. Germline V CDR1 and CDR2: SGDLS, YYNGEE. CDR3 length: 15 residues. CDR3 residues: CASSGAGEGYNEQFF. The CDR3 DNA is TGTGCCAGCAGCGGAGCGGGGGAGGGCTACAATGAGCAGTTCTTC.

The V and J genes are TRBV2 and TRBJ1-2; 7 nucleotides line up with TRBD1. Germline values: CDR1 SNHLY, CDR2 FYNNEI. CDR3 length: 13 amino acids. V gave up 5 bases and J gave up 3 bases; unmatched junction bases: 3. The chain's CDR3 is CASSRDSYYGYTF. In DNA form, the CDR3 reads TGTGCCAGCAGTAGGGACAGCTACTATGGCTACACCTTC.

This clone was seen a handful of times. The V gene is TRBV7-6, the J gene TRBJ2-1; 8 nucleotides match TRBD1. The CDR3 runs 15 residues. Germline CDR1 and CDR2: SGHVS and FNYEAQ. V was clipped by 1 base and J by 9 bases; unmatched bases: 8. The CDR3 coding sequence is TGTGCCAGCAGCTTAGGATCTACAGGGGGAACTGAGCAGTTCTTC. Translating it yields CASSLGSTGGTEQFF.

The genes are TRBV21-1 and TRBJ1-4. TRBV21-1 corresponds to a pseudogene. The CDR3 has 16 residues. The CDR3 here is CASSANFREVNEKLFF. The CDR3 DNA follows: TGTGCCAGCAGCGCCAATTTCAGGGAGGTCAATGAAAAACTGTTTTTT.

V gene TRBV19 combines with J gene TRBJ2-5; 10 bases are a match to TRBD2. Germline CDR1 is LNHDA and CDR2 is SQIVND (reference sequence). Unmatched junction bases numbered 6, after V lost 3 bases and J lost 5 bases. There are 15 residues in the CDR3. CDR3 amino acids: CASSIQAGGAETQYF. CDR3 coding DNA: TGTGCCAGTAGTATTCAAGCGGGAGGGGCGGAGACCCAGTACTTC. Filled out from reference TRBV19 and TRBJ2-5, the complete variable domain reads DGGITQSPKYLFRKEGQNVTLSCEQNLNHDAMYWYRQDPGQGLRLIYYSQIVNDFQKGDIAEGYSVSREKKESFPLTVTSAQKNPTAFYLCASSIQAGGAETQYFGPGTRLLVL.

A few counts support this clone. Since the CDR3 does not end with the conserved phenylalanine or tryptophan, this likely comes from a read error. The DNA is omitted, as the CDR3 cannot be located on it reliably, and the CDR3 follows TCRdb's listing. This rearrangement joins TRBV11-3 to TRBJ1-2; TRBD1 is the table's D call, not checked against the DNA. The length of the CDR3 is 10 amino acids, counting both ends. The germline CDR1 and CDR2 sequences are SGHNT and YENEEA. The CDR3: CASSLADRGV.

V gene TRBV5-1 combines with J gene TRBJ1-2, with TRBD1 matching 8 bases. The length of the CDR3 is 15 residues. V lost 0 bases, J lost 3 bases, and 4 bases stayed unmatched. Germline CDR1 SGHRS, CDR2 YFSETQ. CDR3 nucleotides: TGCGCCAGCAGCTTGGGGACGACAGGGGACTATGGCTACACCTTC. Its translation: CASSLGTTGDYGYTF.

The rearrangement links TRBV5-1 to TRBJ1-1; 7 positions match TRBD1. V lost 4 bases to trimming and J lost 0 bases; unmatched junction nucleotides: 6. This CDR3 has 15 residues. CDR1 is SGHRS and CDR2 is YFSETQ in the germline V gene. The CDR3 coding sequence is TGCGCCAGCAGCGCGGGACAGATCATGAACACTGAAGCTTTCTTT. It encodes CASSAGQIMNTEAFF.

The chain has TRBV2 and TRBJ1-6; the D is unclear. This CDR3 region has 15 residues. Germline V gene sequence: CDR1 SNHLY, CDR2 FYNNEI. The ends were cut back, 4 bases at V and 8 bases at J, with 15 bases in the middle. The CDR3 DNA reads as TGTGCCAGCAGTGGTTCAGATTCTAGGTATTCACCCCTCCACTTT. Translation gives CASSGSDSRYSPLHF. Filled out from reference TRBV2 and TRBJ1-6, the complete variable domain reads EPEVTQTPSHQVTQMGQEVILRCVPISNHLYFYWYRQILGQKVEFLVSFYNNEISEKSEIFDDQFSVERPDGSNFTLKIRSTKLEDSAMYFCASSGSDSRYSPLHFGNGTRLTVT.

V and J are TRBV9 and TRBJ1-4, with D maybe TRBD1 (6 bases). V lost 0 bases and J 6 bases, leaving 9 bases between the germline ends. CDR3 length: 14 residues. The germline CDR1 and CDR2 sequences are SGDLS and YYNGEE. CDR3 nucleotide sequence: TGTGCCAGCAGCGTAGGGGGGCGACATGAAAAACTGTTTTTT. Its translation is CASSVGGRHEKLFF.

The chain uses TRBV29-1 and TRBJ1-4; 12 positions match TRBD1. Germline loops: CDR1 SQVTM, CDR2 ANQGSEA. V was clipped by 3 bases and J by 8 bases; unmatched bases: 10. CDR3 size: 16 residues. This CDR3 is CSVELGQGAMREKLFF. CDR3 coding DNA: TGCAGCGTTGAGTTGGGACAGGGGGCGATGAGAGAAAAACTGTTTTTT. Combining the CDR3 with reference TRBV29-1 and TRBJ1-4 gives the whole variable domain SAVISQKPSRDICQRGTSLTIQCQVDSQVTMMFWYRQQPGQSLTLIATANQGSEATYESGFVIDKFPISRPNLTFSTLTVSNMSPEDSSIYLCSVELGQGAMREKLFFGSGTQLSVL.

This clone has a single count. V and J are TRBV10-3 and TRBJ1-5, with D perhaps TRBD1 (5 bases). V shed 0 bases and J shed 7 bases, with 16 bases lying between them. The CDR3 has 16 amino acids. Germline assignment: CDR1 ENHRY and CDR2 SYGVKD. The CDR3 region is CAISESRGMGEQPQHF. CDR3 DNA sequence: TGTGCCATCAGTGAGTCCCGGGGGATGGGGGAACAGCCCCAGCATTTT.

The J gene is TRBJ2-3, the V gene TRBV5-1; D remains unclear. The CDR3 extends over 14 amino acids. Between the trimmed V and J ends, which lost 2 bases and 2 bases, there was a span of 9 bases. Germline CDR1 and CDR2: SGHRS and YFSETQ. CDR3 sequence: CASSFAQDTDTQYF. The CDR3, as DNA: TGCGCCAGCAGCTTTGCCCAGGACACAGATACGCAGTATTTT.

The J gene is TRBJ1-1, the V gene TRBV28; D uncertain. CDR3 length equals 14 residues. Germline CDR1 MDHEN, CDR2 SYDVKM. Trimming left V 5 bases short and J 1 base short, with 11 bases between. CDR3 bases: TGTGCCAGCAGTAACATCGAGCGGAACACTGAAGCTTTCTTT. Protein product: CASSNIERNTEAFF.

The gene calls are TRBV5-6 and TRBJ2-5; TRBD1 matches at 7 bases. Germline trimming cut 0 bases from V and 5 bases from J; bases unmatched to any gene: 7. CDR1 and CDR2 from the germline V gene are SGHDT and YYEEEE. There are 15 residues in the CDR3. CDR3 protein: CASSLGTGGLETQYF. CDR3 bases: TGTGCCAGCAGCTTGGGGACAGGAGGTTTGGAGACCCAGTACTTC.